A single sample gave rise to the 3 T cell receptor beta chains below, sequenced in a study of blood T cell repertoires in COVID-19. Libraries were prepared by immunoSEQ multiplex PCR; TCRdb keeps only in-frame clonotypes and omits some of them. The sample contains almost 250,000 clones, approximately 85% of which appear only once. The sequenced sample consisted of PBMCs or T cells enriched from blood (not recorded which). The receptors were gathered from a woman aged 50 to 60 with acute COVID-19.

This sequence joins TRBV5-4 and TRBJ2-6; D ambiguous. The CDR3 runs to 16 residues. V was cut by 0 bases and J by 0 bases, with 7 bases left in between. Germline V gene data show CDR1 as SGHNT and CDR2 as YYREEE (reference sequence). The CDR3 DNA reads as TGTGCCAGCAGCTTGGACGCCGGCTCTGGGGCCAACGTCCTGACTTTC. This encodes CASSLDAGSGANVLTF.

V gene TRBV30 combines with J gene TRBJ2-5, with 11 bases lining up with TRBD2. This CDR3 is built from 13 residues. In germline, CDR1 is GTSNPN, CDR2 SVGIG (reference sequence). The junction had 7 bases not matched to a gene; V was cut back by 8 bases and J by 5 bases. This CDR3 is CAGRLAGLETQYF. The CDR3 bases are TGTGCCGGTCGACTAGCGGGGCTTGAGACCCAGTACTTC.

This chain joins TRBV5-4 and TRBJ2-7, with a tentative D call TRBD1 (9 bases). V lost 4 bases and J lost 3, with 20 bases in between. This CDR3 contains 16 residues. The germline gives CDR1 SGHNT, CDR2 YYREEE (reference sequence). CDR3 nucleotide sequence: TGTGCCAGCAGCCGGGGGGGACAGGGCGCATTCTACGAGCAGTACTTC. Its protein is CASSRGGQGAFYEQYF.